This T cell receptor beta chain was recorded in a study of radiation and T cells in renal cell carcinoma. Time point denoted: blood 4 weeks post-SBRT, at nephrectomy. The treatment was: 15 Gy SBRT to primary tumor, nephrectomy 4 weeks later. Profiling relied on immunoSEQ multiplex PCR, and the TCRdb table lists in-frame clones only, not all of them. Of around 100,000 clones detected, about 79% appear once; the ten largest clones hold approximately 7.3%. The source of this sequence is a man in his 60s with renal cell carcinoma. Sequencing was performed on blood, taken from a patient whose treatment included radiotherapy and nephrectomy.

In DNA form, the CDR3 reads TGTGCCAGCAGTTTATCTGAGAACACTGAAGCTTTCTTT. It is translated as CASSLSENTEAFF. The V and J genes are TRBV27 and TRBJ1-1, with D hard to call. Germline V gives CDR1 MNHEY, CDR2 SMNVEV (reference sequence). The CDR3 has 13 residues. V was trimmed by 0 bases and J by 1 base, leaving 3 bases between them.